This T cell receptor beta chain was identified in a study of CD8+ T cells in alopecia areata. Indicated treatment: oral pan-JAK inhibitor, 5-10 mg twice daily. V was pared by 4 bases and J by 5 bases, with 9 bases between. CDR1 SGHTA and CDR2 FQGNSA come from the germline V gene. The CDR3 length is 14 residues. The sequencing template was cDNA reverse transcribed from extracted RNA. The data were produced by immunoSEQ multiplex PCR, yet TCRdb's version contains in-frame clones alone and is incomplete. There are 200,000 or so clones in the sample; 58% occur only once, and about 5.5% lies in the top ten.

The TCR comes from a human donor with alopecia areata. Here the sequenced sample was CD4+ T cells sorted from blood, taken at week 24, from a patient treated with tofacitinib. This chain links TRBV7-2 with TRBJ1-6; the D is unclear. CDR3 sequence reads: CASSSRADNSPLHF. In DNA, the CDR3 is TGTGCCAGCAGCTCGAGGGCGGATAATTCACCCCTCCACTTT.